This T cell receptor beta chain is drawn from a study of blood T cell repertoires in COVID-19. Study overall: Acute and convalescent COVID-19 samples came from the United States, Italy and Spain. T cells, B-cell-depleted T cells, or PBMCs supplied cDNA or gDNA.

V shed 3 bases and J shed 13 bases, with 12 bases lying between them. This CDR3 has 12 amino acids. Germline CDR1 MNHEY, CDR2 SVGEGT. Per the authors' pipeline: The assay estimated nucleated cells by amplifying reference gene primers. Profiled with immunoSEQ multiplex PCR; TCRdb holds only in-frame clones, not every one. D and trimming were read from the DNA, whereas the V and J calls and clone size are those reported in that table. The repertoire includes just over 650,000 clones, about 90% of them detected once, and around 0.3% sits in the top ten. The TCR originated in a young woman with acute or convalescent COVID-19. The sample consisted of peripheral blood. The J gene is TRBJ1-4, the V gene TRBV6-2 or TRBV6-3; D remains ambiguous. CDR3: CASSYTPPGLFF. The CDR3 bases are TGTGCCAGCAGTTATACCCCCCCCGGACTGTTTTTT.